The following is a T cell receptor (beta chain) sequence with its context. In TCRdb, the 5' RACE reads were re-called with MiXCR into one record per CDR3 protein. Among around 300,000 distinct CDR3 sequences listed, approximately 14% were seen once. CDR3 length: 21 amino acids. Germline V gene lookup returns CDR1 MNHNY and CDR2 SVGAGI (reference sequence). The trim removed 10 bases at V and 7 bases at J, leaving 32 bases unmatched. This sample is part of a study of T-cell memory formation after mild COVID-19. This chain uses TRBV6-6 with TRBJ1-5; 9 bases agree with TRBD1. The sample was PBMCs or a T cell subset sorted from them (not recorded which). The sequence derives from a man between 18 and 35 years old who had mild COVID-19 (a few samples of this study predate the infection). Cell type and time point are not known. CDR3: CATLTPSGWGSPGQGLQPQHF. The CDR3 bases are TGTGCCACCCTGACACCGTCCGGATGGGGTAGCCCGGGACAGGGATTACAGCCCCAGCATTTT.